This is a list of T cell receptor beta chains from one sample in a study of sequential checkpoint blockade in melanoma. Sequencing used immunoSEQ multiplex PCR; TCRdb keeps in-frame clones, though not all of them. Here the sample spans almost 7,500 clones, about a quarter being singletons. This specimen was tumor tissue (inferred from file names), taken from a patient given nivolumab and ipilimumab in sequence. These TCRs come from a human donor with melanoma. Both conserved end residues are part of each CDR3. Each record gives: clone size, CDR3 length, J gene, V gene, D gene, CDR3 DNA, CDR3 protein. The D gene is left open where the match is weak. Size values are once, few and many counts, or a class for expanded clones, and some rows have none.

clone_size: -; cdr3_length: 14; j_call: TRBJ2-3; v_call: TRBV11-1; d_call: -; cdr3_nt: TGTGCCAGCAGCTTGGTCACCCGCGGGGATACGCAGTATTTT; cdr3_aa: CASSLVTRGDTQYF
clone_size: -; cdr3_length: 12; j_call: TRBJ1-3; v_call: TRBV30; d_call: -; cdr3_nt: TGTGCCTGGCAATACTCTGGAAACACCATATATTTT; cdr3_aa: CAWQYSGNTIYF
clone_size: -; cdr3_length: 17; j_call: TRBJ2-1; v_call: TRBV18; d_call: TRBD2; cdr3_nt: TGTGCCAGCTCACCTCCCATGGGAGCGGGGGGCTACAATGAGCAGTTCTTC; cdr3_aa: CASSPPMGAGGYNEQFF
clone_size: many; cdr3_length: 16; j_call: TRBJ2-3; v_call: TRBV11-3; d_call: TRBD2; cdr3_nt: TGTGCCAGCAGCTGGGAGGGGTGGCCGGGGCGGGATACGCAGTATTTT; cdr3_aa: CASSWEGWPGRDTQYF
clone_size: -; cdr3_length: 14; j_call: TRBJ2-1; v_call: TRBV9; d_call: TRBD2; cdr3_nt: TGTGCCAGCAGCCCCCCTAGCGGGCACAATGAGCAGTTCTTC; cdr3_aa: CASSPPSGHNEQFF
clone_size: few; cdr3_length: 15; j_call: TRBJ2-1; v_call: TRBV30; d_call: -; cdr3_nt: TGTGCCTGGAGTCGCGGAGGGTTCTCCTACAATGAGCAGTTCTTC; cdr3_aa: CAWSRGGFSYNEQFF
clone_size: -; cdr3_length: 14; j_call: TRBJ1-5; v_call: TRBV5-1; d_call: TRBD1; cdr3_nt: TGCGCCAGCAGCGACGGGACAGGAGGGCAGCCCCAGCATTTT; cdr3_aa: CASSDGTGGQPQHF
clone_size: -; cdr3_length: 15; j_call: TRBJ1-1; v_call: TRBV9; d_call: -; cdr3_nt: TGTGCCAGCAGCGTAGAAGCGTGGACAGAGGGGGAAGCTTTCTTT; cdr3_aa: CASSVEAWTEGEAFF
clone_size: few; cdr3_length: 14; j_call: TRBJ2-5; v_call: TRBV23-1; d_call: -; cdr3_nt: TGCGCCAGCAGTCAATCGAAGTACCAAGAGACCCAGTACTTC; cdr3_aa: CASSQSKYQETQYF
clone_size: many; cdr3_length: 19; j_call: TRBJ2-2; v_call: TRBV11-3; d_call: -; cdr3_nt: TGTGCCAGCAGCTTATACGGTCTAGGGTTTGGCGGGTCTGCCGGGGAGCTGTTTTTT; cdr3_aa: CASSLYGLGFGGSAGELFF
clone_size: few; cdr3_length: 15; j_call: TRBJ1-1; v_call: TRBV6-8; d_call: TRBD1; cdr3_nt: TGTGCCAGCAGTTTATACAGGGGCCGAAACACTGAAGCTTTCTTT; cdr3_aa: CASSLYRGRNTEAFF
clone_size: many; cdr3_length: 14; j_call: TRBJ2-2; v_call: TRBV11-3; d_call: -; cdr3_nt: TGTGCCAGCAGCTTGTGGGGTAGGACCGGGGAGCTGTTTTTT; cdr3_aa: CASSLWGRTGELFF
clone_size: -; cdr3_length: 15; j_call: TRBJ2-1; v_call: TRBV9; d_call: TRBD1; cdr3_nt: TGTGCCAGCAGATATTACCGGGACAGGTACAATGAGCAGTTCTTC; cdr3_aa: CASRYYRDRYNEQFF
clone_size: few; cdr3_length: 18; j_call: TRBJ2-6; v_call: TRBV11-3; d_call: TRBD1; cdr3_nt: TGTGCCAGCAGCTTGGCGGGACAGGGGGCCCCTGGGGCCAACGTCCTGACTTTC; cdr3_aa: CASSLAGQGAPGANVLTF
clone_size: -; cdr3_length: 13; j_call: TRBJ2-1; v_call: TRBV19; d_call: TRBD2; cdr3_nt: TGTGCCAGTAGCCCCGGGACTAGACATGAGCAGTTCTTC; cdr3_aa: CASSPGTRHEQFF
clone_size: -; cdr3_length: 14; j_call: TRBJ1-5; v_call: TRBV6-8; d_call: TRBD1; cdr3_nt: TGTGCCAGCAGTTGGGGACAGGCTGGTCAGCCCCAGCATTTT; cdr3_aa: CASSWGQAGQPQHF
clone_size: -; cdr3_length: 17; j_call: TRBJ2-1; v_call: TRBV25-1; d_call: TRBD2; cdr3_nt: TGTGCCAGCTCCCGACGGGGCGGGAGGGGCTCCTACAATGAGCAGTTCTTC; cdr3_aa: CASSRRGGRGSYNEQFF
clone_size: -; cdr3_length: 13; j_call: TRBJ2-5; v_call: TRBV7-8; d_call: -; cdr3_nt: TGTGCCAGCAGCTATGGACAGCAAGAGACCCAGTACTTC; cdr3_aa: CASSYGQQETQYF
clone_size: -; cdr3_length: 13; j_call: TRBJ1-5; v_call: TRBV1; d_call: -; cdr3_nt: TGCCCCCGGACGGCACGAGGGGATCAGCCCCAGCATTTT; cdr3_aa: CPRTARGDQPQHF
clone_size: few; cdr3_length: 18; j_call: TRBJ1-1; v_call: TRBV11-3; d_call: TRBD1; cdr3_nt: TGTGCCAGCAGCGCGGACAGGGGGCGCCTGGGTCTCTACACTGAAGCTTTCTTT; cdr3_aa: CASSADRGRLGLYTEAFF
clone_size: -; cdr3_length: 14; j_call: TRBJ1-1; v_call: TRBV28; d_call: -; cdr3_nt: TGTGCCAGCGGGTTCGGAGGTGTGAACACTGAAGCTTTCTTT; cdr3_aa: CASGFGGVNTEAFF
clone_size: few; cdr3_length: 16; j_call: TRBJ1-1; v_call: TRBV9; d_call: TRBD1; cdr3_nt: TGTGCCAGCAGCGCGGACAGGGTCGGAGTTAACACTGAAGCTTTCTTT; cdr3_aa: CASSADRVGVNTEAFF
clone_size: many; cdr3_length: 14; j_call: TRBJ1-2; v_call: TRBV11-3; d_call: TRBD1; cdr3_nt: TGTGCCAGCAGCTTTACAGGGGGCGCAGATGGCTACACCTTC; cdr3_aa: CASSFTGGADGYTF